This entry lists 29 T cell receptor beta chains sequenced from one sample in a study of T cell responses to AZD1222 COVID-19 vaccine. Repertoires were generated with immunoSEQ multiplex PCR, while TCRdb's copy carries only in-frame clones and drops some. The data hold 64,000 or so clones, with 80% to 85% observed a single time. The starting material was peripheral blood, obtained on day 0 of AZD1222 vaccination. These receptors were taken from an adult in good health.

The CDR3 coding sequence is TGTGCCAGCAGCTTAGTTTACAGGGCAGATACGCAGTATTTT. As protein: CASSLVYRADTQYF. The V call is TRBV7-6, the J call TRBJ2-3, with D possibly TRBD1 on 6 matching bases. CDR3 length: 14 residues. Germline CDR1 reads SGHVS; CDR2 reads FNYEAQ. V gave up 1 base and J gave up 4 bases, with 9 bases separating them.

The chain combines TRBV7-2 with TRBJ2-1, with D possibly matching TRBD1 (6 bases). The length of the CDR3 is 14 residues. CDR1 and CDR2 (germline): SGHTA, FQGNSA. V gave up 4 bases and J gave up 5 bases, with 12 bases separating them. The CDR3 is CASSSGTLNNEQFF. The CDR3 nucleotides read TGTGCCAGCAGCTCCGGGACACTTAACAATGAGCAGTTCTTC.

The V gene is TRBV4-2, the J gene TRBJ2-3; TRBD2 matches at 8 bases. CDR1 and CDR2 (germline): LGHNA, YNFKEQ. V was clipped by 2 bases and J by 1 base; unmatched bases: 11. The CDR3 contains 18 residues. This CDR3 is CASSQTKGRAGGTDTQYF. The CDR3 DNA reads as TGTGCCAGCAGCCAAACGAAGGGGAGAGCGGGGGGCACAGATACGCAGTATTTT.

V and J are TRBV5-6 and TRBJ2-7; 8 bases align to TRBD2. V shed 6 bases and J 1 base; nucleotides not matched to a gene: 6. The CDR3 has 14 residues. Germline assignment: CDR1 SGHDT and CDR2 YYEEEE. The CDR3, as DNA: TGTGCCAGCACCCCCGGCGGGGGGTCCTACGAGCAGTACTTC. Protein: CASTPGGGSYEQYF.

The V and J genes are TRBV27 and TRBJ2-2, with no clear D. Trimming stripped 5 bases from V and 0 bases from J, with 10 bases between. The germline V gene has CDR1 MNHEY and CDR2 SMNVEV (reference sequence). CDR3 length equals 15 residues. CDR3 in amino acids: CASSPLQANTGELFF. CDR3 nucleotides: TGTGCCAGCAGTCCCCTCCAGGCGAACACCGGGGAGCTGTTTTTT.

This clone showed up just a few times. The rearrangement uses TRBV7-9 and TRBJ2-7, with 7 bases aligning to TRBD1. The J segment lost 4 bases and the V segment lost 5 bases, leaving 11 bases of the junction unmatched. The CDR3 length is 15 residues. CDR1 and CDR2 from the germline V gene are SEHNR and FQNEAQ (reference sequence). The CDR3 protein is CASSLRQGEEYEQYF. The CDR3 nucleotides read TGTGCCAGCAGCCTCCGACAGGGAGAGGAGTACGAGCAGTACTTC. Drawing the rest from reference TRBV7-9 and TRBJ2-7, the complete variable domain is DTGVSQNPRHKITKRGQNVTFRCDPISEHNRLYWYRQTLGQGPEFLTYFQNEAQLEKSRLLSDRFSAERPKGSFSTLEIQRTEQGDSAMYLCASSLRQGEEYEQYFGPGTRLTVT.

The chain uses TRBV6-5 and TRBJ1-1; D uncertain. Germline lookup yields CDR1 MNHEY and CDR2 SVGAGI. The CDR3 is 13 amino acids. V gave up 4 bases and J gave up 7 bases, with 13 bases separating them. CDR3 residues: CASSFPGYGEAFF. The CDR3 DNA is TGTGCCAGCAGTTTTCCGGGATATGGTGAAGCTTTCTTT.

The CDR3 region is CASSLNTDTQYF. The DNA of the CDR3 is TGTGCCAGCAGCCTTAACACAGATACGCAGTATTTT. The chain has TRBV4-2 and TRBJ2-3; D unresolved. CDR1 and CDR2 (germline): LGHNA, YNFKEQ. This CDR3 contains 12 residues. The V and J ends lost 4 bases and 2 bases respectively, with 4 bases between them.

This clone occurred a few times. This chain uses TRBV18 with TRBJ1-1; the match to TRBD1 covers 7 bases. This CDR3 has 15 amino acids. V dropped 3 bases and J dropped 3; count of bases not matched to a gene: 7. Germline V gene lookup returns CDR1 KGHSH and CDR2 LQKENI. As DNA, the CDR3 is TGTGCCAGCTCACCGTCGAGACAGGGTGACACTGAAGCTTTCTTT. Translation gives CASSPSRQGDTEAFF.

The chain employs TRBV4-3 and TRBJ2-7, with TRBD1 matching over 12 bases. The trim removed 4 bases at V and 5 bases at J, leaving 9 bases unmatched. CDR1 and CDR2 (germline): LGHNA, YSLEER. The CDR3 is 16 residues long. DNA of the CDR3: TGCGCCAGCAGCCGCGAGGCTGGGACAGGGGGCGACGAGCAGTACTTC. Amino acids: CASSREAGTGGDEQYF.

The V call is TRBV6-4, the J call TRBJ1-1; tentative D call: TRBD1 (5 bases). In germline, CDR1 is MRHNA, CDR2 SNTAGT. This CDR3 spans 14 amino acids. V gave up 3 bases and J gave up 5 bases, with 13 bases separating them. The CDR3 DNA sequence: TGTGCCAGCAGTGAGGAAGGGGCCGGGACTGAAGCTTTCTTT. Its protein product is CASSEEGAGTEAFF.

A single count supports this clone. This chain uses TRBV5-4 with TRBJ2-3; tentative D call: TRBD1 (5 bases). Per the germline V gene, CDR1 is SGHNT and CDR2 is YYREEE (reference sequence). V lost 4 bases and J 1 base, leaving 10 bases between the germline ends. CDR3 length: 14 residues. CDR3 coding DNA: TGTGCCAGCAGCATCCCGACAGGCACAGATACGCAGTATTTT. Its protein is CASSIPTGTDTQYF.

This clone was recorded a few times. This chain links TRBV18 with TRBJ2-7; the match to TRBD2 covers 7 bases. There are 15 residues in the CDR3. CDR1 is KGHSH, CDR2 LQKENI, per germline. V gave up 2 bases and J gave up 0 bases; unmatched junction bases: 4. The CDR3 spells CASSPGLAGSYEQYF. The DNA for the CDR3 is TGTGCCAGCTCACCAGGGTTAGCGGGCTCCTACGAGCAGTACTTC. The complete variable domain, with remaining parts taken from reference TRBV18 and TRBJ2-7, reads NAGVMQNPRHLVRRRGQEARLRCSPMKGHSHVYWYRQLPEEGLKFMVYLQKENIIDESGMPKERFSAEFPKEGPSILRIQQVVRGDSAAYFCASSPGLAGSYEQYFGPGTRLTVT.

The V gene is TRBV19, the J gene TRBJ1-5; D is uncertain. CDR1 and CDR2 (germline): LNHDA, SQIVND (reference sequence). There are 13 residues in the CDR3. Trimming took 5 bases from V and 7 from J, leaving 12 bases between them. CDR3 loop: CASSEAGRQPQHF. The CDR3 nucleotides are TGTGCCAGTAGTGAGGCGGGGAGGCAGCCCCAGCATTTT.

This clone came up once. This chain joins TRBV6-5 and TRBJ2-5; D is perhaps TRBD2 (5 bases). V was cut by 5 bases and J by 5 bases, with 12 bases left in between. The germline gives CDR1 MNHEY, CDR2 SVGAGI. The CDR3 totals 13 residues. In DNA, the CDR3 is TGTGCCAGCAGTAGCCTCCCGGGGGAGACCCAGTACTTC. Amino acid sequence: CASSSLPGETQYF.

The chain has TRBV11-1 and TRBJ1-2; weak D call: TRBD1 (6 bases). Per the germline V gene, CDR1 is SGHAT and CDR2 is FQDESV (reference sequence). V was shortened by 5 bases and J by 1 base, with 8 bases between the two germline ends. The CDR3 has 13 residues. This chain's CDR3 is CASSQDSNYGYTF. Here the CDR3 DNA reads TGTGCCAGCAGCCAGGACAGTAACTATGGCTACACCTTC.

The sample holds a few counts of this clone. The chain carries TRBV7-7 and TRBJ1-4; 11 nucleotides agree with TRBD1. The CDR3 contains 15 residues. V trimming: 4 bases; J trimming: 7 bases; junction bases outside the gene matches: 5. Per the germline V gene, CDR1 is SSHAT and CDR2 is FNYEAQ (reference sequence). DNA for the CDR3: TGTGCCAGCAGCTCCGGGACAGGGGGAAGTGAAAAACTGTTTTTT. This encodes CASSSGTGGSEKLFF.

The gene calls are TRBV18 and TRBJ2-7; D remains ambiguous. The V and J ends lost 0 bases and 5 bases respectively, with 5 bases between them. Germline CDR1 and CDR2: KGHSH and LQKENI. The CDR3 has 12 amino acids. CDR3 in amino acids: CASSPPRNEQYF. The CDR3, as DNA: TGTGCCAGCTCACCACCGAGAAACGAGCAGTACTTC.

This chain uses TRBV3-1 (or the pseudogene TRBV3-2) with TRBJ1-2, with D perhaps TRBD1 (6 bases). The CDR3 has 14 amino acids. The V and J ends lost 2 bases and 1 base respectively, with 8 bases between them. From germline, CDR1 is LGHDT and CDR2 YNNKEL (reference sequence). CDR3 amino acids: CASSQLDSNYGYTF. CDR3 nucleotides: TGTGCCAGCAGCCAACTGGACAGTAACTATGGCTACACCTTC.

V and J are TRBV24-1 and TRBJ2-1; D is unclear. Germline CDR1 and CDR2: KGHDR and SFDVKD. There are 16 residues in the CDR3. V lost 9 bases, J lost 0 bases, and 17 bases lay in between. CDR3 loop: CATDRKDLSSYNEQFF. CDR3 sequence (DNA): TGTGCCACCGATAGGAAGGACCTGAGCTCCTACAATGAGCAGTTCTTC.

The chain recombines TRBV29-1 with TRBJ2-3, with 11 bases lining up with TRBD2. The germline V gene encodes CDR1 SQVTM and CDR2 ANQGSEA. CDR3 length: 16 amino acids. V gave up 5 bases and J gave up 3 bases; unmatched junction bases: 10. The CDR3 reads CSVSGLTSGETDTQYF. In DNA, the CDR3 is TGCAGCGTTTCGGGCCTGACTAGCGGGGAAACAGATACGCAGTATTTT.

J is TRBJ1-6 and V is TRBV6-5; D uncertain. Germline lookup yields CDR1 MNHEY and CDR2 SVGAGI. With 2 bases removed from V and 10 bases from J, the gap between germline ends came to 6 bases. This CDR3 is built from 12 residues. The chain's CDR3 is CASSYRESPLHF. The CDR3 nucleotides read TGTGCCAGCAGTTACAGGGAGTCACCCCTCCACTTT.

The genes are TRBV11-2 and TRBJ1-4; D call uncertain. With 5 bases removed from V and 4 bases from J, the gap between germline ends came to 11 bases. The CDR3 covers 14 residues. Germline CDR1 reads SGHAT; CDR2 reads FQNNGV. For the CDR3, the DNA is TGTGCCAGCAGCGCCTTATCCAATAATGAAAAACTGTTTTTT. As protein: CASSALSNNEKLFF. Supplemented by reference TRBV11-2 and TRBJ1-4, the full variable domain reads EAGVAQSPRYKIIEKRQSVAFWCNPISGHATLYWYQQILGQGPKLLIQFQNNGVVDDSQLPKDRFSAERLKGVDSTLKIQPAKLEDSAVYLCASSALSNNEKLFFGSGTQLSVL.

The rearrangement links TRBV29-1 to TRBJ2-2, with D hard to call. Trimming left V 4 bases short and J 1 base short, with 4 bases between. The germline V gene encodes CDR1 SQVTM and CDR2 ANQGSEA. The CDR3 is 12 amino acids. DNA for the CDR3: TGCAGCGTTGCCAGGAACACCGGGGAGCTGTTTTTT. It translates to CSVARNTGELFF.

The V and J genes are TRBV5-1 and TRBJ1-5; TRBD1 agrees at 10 bases. Per germline, CDR1 SGHRS and CDR2 YFSETQ. The CDR3 totals 15 residues. Unmatched junction bases numbered 8, after V lost 4 bases and J lost 7 bases. Here the CDR3 reads CASSLGTGDVQPQHF. In nucleotides, the CDR3 is TGCGCCAGCAGCCTTGGGACAGGGGATGTCCAGCCCCAGCATTTT.

The V and J genes are TRBV29-1 and TRBJ2-3; D gene ambiguous. From germline, CDR1 is SQVTM and CDR2 ANQGSEA. CDR3 size: 12 residues. Trimming removed 1 base from V and 6 bases from J, with 8 bases in between. The CDR3 DNA follows: TGCAGCGTTGAAGTTGGGCGCGATACGCAGTATTTT. Protein sequence: CSVEVGRDTQYF.

The chain couples TRBV7-2 to TRBJ1-1; unclear D gene. CDR3 length: 14 amino acids. Germline values: CDR1 SGHTA, CDR2 FQGNSA. The germline V and J ends were trimmed by 8 bases and 1 base, with 14 bases remaining between them. This chain's CDR3 is CASSELGRNTEAFF. CDR3 nucleotide sequence: TGTGCCAGCTCGGAGTTGGGTAGGAACACTGAAGCTTTCTTT.

This clone has only a few counts. The chain links TRBV6-5 to TRBJ1-2; 9 bases agree with TRBD1. Germline values: CDR1 MNHEY, CDR2 SVGAGI. J was trimmed by 8 bases and V by 6 bases; bases with no gene match: 7. This CDR3 has 13 residues. CDR3 nucleotides: TGTGCCAGCAGCTCACAGGGGGCGCGGGGCTACACCTTC. Protein sequence: CASSSQGARGYTF.

This clone was observed once. V and J are TRBV6-1 and TRBJ1-3, with 8 bases that match TRBD1. V lost 3 bases, J lost 4 bases, and 5 bases stayed unmatched. CDR3 length: 15 residues. The germline CDR1 and CDR2 sequences are MNHNS and SASEGT. The CDR3 protein is CASSEVWTGGNTIYF. DNA of the CDR3: TGTGCCAGCAGTGAGGTCTGGACAGGGGGAAACACCATATATTTT.